The 22 T cell receptor beta chains presented below share a single source sample, sequenced in a study of shared clonotypes between healthy human individuals. Clones were sequenced by immunoSEQ multiplex PCR, and TCRdb holds only the in-frame ones, with some missing. The sample has about 490,000 clones, 79% seen once; the top ten hold approximately 12%. Sequenced: PBMCs. The receptor set was obtained from a woman aged 40 to 55 in good health. Some clones in this sample may be carry-over from other donors' samples.

The V and J genes are TRBV4-1 and TRBJ2-3, with 9 bases aligning to TRBD2. In germline, CDR1 is MGHRA, CDR2 YSYEKL. The V gene end was trimmed by 0 bases and the J gene end by 1 base; junction bases not matched to a gene: 11. The CDR3 is made up of 19 amino acids. DNA for the CDR3: TGCGCCAGCAGCCAAGATCGGGGGTCTGCGGGAGGGCGCACAGATACGCAGTATTTT. Amino acids: CASSQDRGSAGGRTDTQYF.

This chain connects TRBV2 to TRBJ1-4, with D maybe TRBD1 (5 bases). This CDR3 spans 15 amino acids. Trimming removed 6 bases from V and 8 bases from J, with 19 bases in between. Germline lookup yields CDR1 SNHLY and CDR2 FYNNEI. CDR3 bases: TGTGCCAGCAGGGCCAAGACAGAGCCCATGGAAAAACTGTTTTTT. It encodes CASRAKTEPMEKLFF.

The chain uses TRBV6-6 and TRBJ1-3; no firm D call. Germline V lookup: CDR1 MNHNY, CDR2 SVGAGI (reference sequence). V was clipped by 0 bases and J by 4 bases, with 7 bases between them. CDR3 length: 14 residues. The CDR3 DNA sequence: TGTGCCAGCAGTTACTCAGGGCCGGGAAACACCATATATTTT. As protein: CASSYSGPGNTIYF.

V is TRBV27 and J is TRBJ2-6; TRBD1 agrees at 7 bases. The CDR3 loop spans 20 amino acids. V was clipped by 3 bases and J by 0 bases; unmatched bases: 14. CDR1 is MNHEY, CDR2 SMNVEV, per germline (reference sequence). CDR3 loop: CASSFPPWTGPTSGANVLTF. In nucleotides, the CDR3 is TGTGCCAGCAGTTTCCCCCCCTGGACAGGTCCCACCTCTGGGGCCAACGTCCTGACTTTC. Supplemented by reference TRBV27 and TRBJ2-6, the full variable domain reads EAQVTQNPRYLITVTGKKLTVTCSQNMNHEYMSWYRQDPGLGLRQIYYSMNVEVTDKGDVPEGYKVSRKEKRNFPLILESPSPNQTSLYFCASSFPPWTGPTSGANVLTFGAGSRLTVL.

The chain links TRBV18 to TRBJ2-7; 13 nucleotides align to TRBD2. In germline, CDR1 is KGHSH, CDR2 LQKENI. Trimming removed 3 bases from V and 0 bases from J; junction bases left unmatched: 2. The CDR3 contains 16 residues. CDR3 sequence (DNA): TGTGCCAGCTCACCGGGACTAGCGGGGATCTCCTACGAGCAGTACTTC. Translated: CASSPGLAGISYEQYF.

The rearrangement joins TRBV6-1 to TRBJ2-7; D is undetermined. Trimming removed 1 base at V and 4 bases at J, with 14 bases between. The CDR3 is made up of 15 amino acids. The V gene's germline CDR1 is MNHNS and CDR2 SASEGT. CDR3 DNA sequence: TGTGCCAGCAGTGAAGAGATGGTCGGCGCATACGAGCAGTACTTC. It yields the protein CASSEEMVGAYEQYF.

CDR3 protein: CASSVGLNEKLFF. The CDR3 coding sequence is TGTGCCAGCAGTGTAGGGCTTAATGAAAAACTGTTTTTT. The chain carries TRBV6-1 and TRBJ1-4; D gene unclear. The CDR3 length is 13 residues. Germline V CDR1 and CDR2: MNHNS, SASEGT. V shed 4 bases and J shed 4 bases, with 7 bases lying between them.

This sequence joins TRBV19 and TRBJ1-1; TRBD1 aligns across 9 bases. CDR3 size: 13 residues. J gave up 6 bases and V 6 bases, and 5 bases lay outside the gene matches. In germline, CDR1 is LNHDA, CDR2 SQIVND (reference sequence). CDR3 region: CASSIQGAPEAFF. In DNA form, the CDR3 reads TGTGCCAGTAGCATACAGGGGGCGCCTGAAGCTTTCTTT.

The J gene is TRBJ1-3, the V gene TRBV19, with 7 nucleotides matching TRBD1. Trimming removed 5 bases from V and 2 bases from J; junction bases left unmatched: 3. This CDR3 has 14 amino acids. Germline V CDR1 and CDR2: LNHDA, SQIVND (reference sequence). This CDR3 reads CASSVTGAGNTIYF. CDR3 DNA: TGTGCCAGTAGTGTAACAGGGGCTGGAAACACCATATATTTT.

This chain connects TRBV19 to TRBJ1-5, with unresolved D. The germline V and J ends were trimmed by 3 bases and 4 bases, with 10 bases remaining between them. The CDR3 runs 14 residues. Germline CDR1 LNHDA, CDR2 SQIVND (reference sequence). CDR3 nucleotide sequence: TGTGCCAGTAGTATGGGTCAGATAAATCAGCCCCAGCATTTT. As protein: CASSMGQINQPQHF.

The gene calls are TRBV29-1 and TRBJ1-5, with D uncertain. The germline gives CDR1 SQVTM, CDR2 ANQGSEA. This CDR3 has 11 residues. Trimming left V 4 bases short and J 1 base short, with 2 bases between. Written as DNA, the CDR3 is TGCAGCGTTGGGAGCAATCAGCCCCAGCATTTT. Its translation: CSVGSNQPQHF.

The rearrangement joins TRBV11-2 to TRBJ2-2; 10 nucleotides line up with TRBD1. V trimming: 1 base; J trimming: 8 bases; junction bases outside the gene matches: 4. The CDR3 consists of 15 residues. Germline V gives CDR1 SGHAT, CDR2 FQNNGV. The CDR3 coding sequence is TGTGCCAGCAGCTTAGGGACAGGGGGAGATGGGGAGCTGTTTTTT. It is translated as CASSLGTGGDGELFF.

This chain links TRBV2 with TRBJ2-7; 10 bases line up with TRBD1. The CDR3 consists of 14 residues. J was trimmed by 3 bases and V by 3 bases; bases with no gene match: 2. Germline V lookup: CDR1 SNHLY, CDR2 FYNNEI. CDR3 residues: CASSEGQGNYEQYF. DNA of the CDR3: TGTGCCAGCAGTGAGGGACAGGGGAACTACGAGCAGTACTTC.

The rearrangement uses TRBV11-2 and TRBJ2-7, with D uncertain. Trimming left V 1 base short and J 4 bases short, with 11 bases between. CDR1 is SGHAT, CDR2 FQNNGV, per germline. There are 14 residues in the CDR3. The CDR3 nucleotides read TGTGCCAGCAGCTTAGTTAGGAAGGGTTACGAGCAGTACTTC. It is translated as CASSLVRKGYEQYF.

The chain uses TRBV4-1 and TRBJ2-7, with unresolved D. Germline assignment: CDR1 MGHRA and CDR2 YSYEKL. This CDR3 has 14 amino acids. Between the trimmed V and J ends, which lost 4 bases and 6 bases, there was a span of 16 bases. The CDR3 region is CASSLGGYGGEQYF. DNA for the CDR3: TGCGCCAGCAGCCTTGGTGGGTATGGCGGCGAGCAGTACTTC.

V usage is TRBV4-1 and J usage is TRBJ2-7; D tentatively reads TRBD1 or TRBD2 (5 bases each). This CDR3 region has 17 residues. CDR1 MGHRA and CDR2 YSYEKL come from the germline V gene. Trimming shortened V by 1 base and J by 5 bases, and 21 bases separated the two germline ends. DNA of the CDR3: TGCGCCAGCAGCCAAGGGGTATCGGGGCCACAGATCAACGAGCAGTACTTC. Residues: CASSQGVSGPQINEQYF.

This clone was detected once. One junction end disagrees with the germline gene, perhaps due to a read error. The rearrangement joins TRBV7-7 to TRBJ2-7, with 7 bases that match TRBD2. The CDR3 is made up of 13 amino acids. Germline-derived CDR1 and CDR2 are SSHAT and FNYEAQ (reference sequence). CDR3: CASSHGVAGEQYF. DNA for the CDR3: TGTGCTAGCAGCCACGGGGTAGCGGGCGAGCAGTACTTC.

This clone was seen more than once but under ten times. The chain uses TRBV19 and TRBJ1-1; tentatively, D is TRBD1 (6 bases). Trimming cost V 5 bases and J 3 bases, with 10 bases left between them. Germline CDR1 LNHDA, CDR2 SQIVND (reference sequence). The CDR3 is 13 residues long. The CDR3 region is CASSGTKDTEAFF. Written as DNA, the CDR3 is TGTGCCAGTAGTGGGACAAAAGACACTGAAGCTTTCTTT.

V and J are TRBV28 and TRBJ2-3, with 11 bases matching TRBD1. The CDR3 is 16 residues long. J lost 5 bases, V lost 6 bases, and 10 bases had no gene match. Germline CDR1 MDHEN, CDR2 SYDVKM. The CDR3 sequence is CASSSPRTGGIDTQYF. CDR3 bases: TGTGCCAGCAGCTCCCCCCGGACAGGGGGCATAGATACGCAGTATTTT.

This clone was counted only a few times. V gene TRBV7-9 combines with J gene TRBJ2-1, with 9 bases fitting TRBD2. The CDR3 runs 15 residues. CDR1 and CDR2 from the germline V gene are SEHNR and FQNEAQ (reference sequence). Trimming at V came to 1 base and at J to 8 bases, leaving 6 bases not matched to a gene. CDR3 sequence: CASSLEIAGADEQFF. In DNA form, the CDR3 reads TGTGCCAGCAGCTTAGAGATAGCGGGAGCGGATGAGCAGTTCTTC.

The chain uses TRBV11-3 and TRBJ2-1; the D is unclear. V lost 5 bases to trimming and J lost 1 base, with 3 bases between them. The CDR3 spans 12 residues. Per the germline V gene, CDR1 is SGHNT and CDR2 is YENEEA. CDR3 residues: CASSRSYNEQFF. CDR3 bases: TGTGCCAGCAGCCGATCCTACAATGAGCAGTTCTTC.

The chain uses TRBV5-1 and TRBJ1-4; 7 bases map to TRBD1. Germline loops: CDR1 SGHRS, CDR2 YFSETQ. The length of the CDR3 is 16 residues. Unmatched junction bases numbered 16, after V lost 6 bases and J lost 8 bases. CDR3 residues: CASTRHGGGEGEKLFF. The CDR3, as DNA: TGCGCCAGCACCCGACACGGAGGGGGCGAGGGGGAAAAACTGTTTTTT.